The 26 T cell receptor beta chains presented below share a single source sample, sequenced in a study of human T cells and chemical hapten exposure (dated by TCRdb to about 2021). The library was obtained by RACE. These reads were obtained on a NextSeq 500. TCRdb reworked the public reads: Q25 trimming with fastp, MiXCR clone assembly, productive beta chains retained. Each entry merges the rows of one CDR3 protein and shows their most common DNA and genes. Recorded for this sample are roughly 180,000 distinct CDR3 sequences; around 22% of them occurred a single time. Jointly, the top ten make up approximately 6.7% of the sample. The sample's time point label, in plain terms: patch test 1, 2 weeks after DPC sensitization. Per the publication, the treatment or condition label means: therapeutic diphenylcyclopropenone sensitization with weekly scalp DPC. The material was whole blood, obtained in connection with sensitization to the hapten diphenylcyclopropenone (DPC). These receptors all stem from a woman between 45 and 65 years old with alopecia areata. Some clones in this sample may be carry-over from other donors' samples.

This clonotype appeared a few times. The chain has TRBV29-1 and TRBJ2-6; D unresolved. V gave up 5 bases and J gave up 0 bases, with 5 bases separating them. Germline V CDR1 and CDR2: SQVTM, ANQGSEA. The CDR3 consists of 13 residues. The CDR3 bases are TGCAGCGTTACAGACTCTGGGGCCAACGTCCTGACTTTC. Encoded protein: CSVTDSGANVLTF.

The rearrangement joins TRBV7-6 to TRBJ2-3; D not certain. Trimming removed 1 base at V and 4 bases at J, with 9 bases between. The CDR3 totals 14 residues. Germline CDR1 is SGHVS and CDR2 is FNYEAQ. CDR3 sequence reads: CASSLDPRADTQYF. The CDR3 DNA reads TGTGCCAGCAGCTTAGACCCCCGGGCAGATACGCAGTATTTT.

The V and J genes are TRBV3-1 and TRBJ2-1; TRBD2 matches at 11 bases. The V gene end was trimmed by 1 base and the J gene end by 4 bases; junction bases not matched to a gene: 3. This CDR3 spans 16 amino acids. Germline V gene sequence: CDR1 LGHDT, CDR2 YNNKEL (reference sequence). The CDR3, as DNA: TGTGCCAGCAGCCAAGTCCGACTAGCGGGATACAATGAGCAGTTCTTC. Its translation is CASSQVRLAGYNEQFF.

Ten or more counts support this clonotype. This chain joins TRBV20-1 and TRBJ2-1; D perhaps matches TRBD1 (5 bases). The germline V gene has CDR1 DFQATT and CDR2 SNEGSKA (reference sequence). The CDR3 spans 13 residues. The ends were cut back, 3 bases at V and 8 bases at J, with 14 bases in the middle. In nucleotides, the CDR3 is TGCAGTGCTAGCAGACAGTTTATCGATGAGCAGTTCTTC. It encodes CSASRQFIDEQFF.

V is TRBV20-1 and J is TRBJ2-7; the match to TRBD2 covers 13 bases. The length of the CDR3 is 15 residues. V dropped 4 bases and J dropped 2; count of bases not matched to a gene: 5. Germline V lookup: CDR1 DFQATT, CDR2 SNEGSKA (reference sequence). The CDR3: CSATSTSGRAYEQYF. CDR3 sequence (DNA): TGCAGTGCTACGTCCACTAGCGGGAGGGCCTACGAGCAGTACTTC.

With respect to this clonotype: Germline and junction disagree at one end, which may indicate a read error. The rearrangement links TRBV7-7 to TRBJ2-7; D call uncertain. CDR1 is SSHAT and CDR2 is FNYEAQ in the germline V gene (reference sequence). This CDR3 comprises 13 residues. CDR3 nucleotides: TGTGCTAGCAGCCCTTACCCCGGGTACGAGCAGTACTTC. As protein: CASSPYPGYEQYF.

This rearrangement joins TRBV5-5 to TRBJ1-1, with D perhaps TRBD1 (5 bases). The germline V and J ends were trimmed by 5 bases and 4 bases, with 12 bases remaining between them. The germline V gene encodes CDR1 SGHKS and CDR2 YYEKEE (reference sequence). This CDR3 is built from 13 residues. The CDR3 sequence is CASSKQEGTEAFF. CDR3 DNA: TGTGCCAGCAGTAAACAGGAGGGCACTGAAGCTTTCTTT.

The sample holds a few counts of this clonotype. The rearrangement uses TRBV3-1 and TRBJ2-1; 8 bases align to TRBD2. V was clipped by 1 base and J by 9 bases; unmatched bases: 5. This CDR3 is built from 14 residues. The germline gives CDR1 LGHDT, CDR2 YNNKEL (reference sequence). The CDR3 sequence is CASSQASLAGEQFF. CDR3 DNA: TGTGCCAGCAGCCAAGCCTCCCTAGCGGGTGAGCAGTTCTTC.

This clonotype was seen a few times. CDR3 region: CASSLAWPRVYNEQFF. CDR3 DNA sequence: TGTGCCAGCAGCTTAGCGTGGCCGAGGGTATACAATGAGCAGTTCTTC. This sequence joins TRBV11-1 and TRBJ2-1, with TRBD2 as a possible D gene (5 bases). V was cut by 0 bases and J by 4 bases, with 13 bases left in between. CDR3 length: 16 amino acids. CDR1 and CDR2 (germline): SGHAT, FQDESV (reference sequence).

This clonotype was recorded many times. V gene TRBV18 combines with J gene TRBJ1-1, with D perhaps matching TRBD1 (6 bases). Germline V gives CDR1 KGHSH, CDR2 LQKENI. The CDR3 has 14 amino acids. Trimming removed 3 bases at V and 3 bases at J, with 11 bases between. The CDR3 DNA reads TGTGCCAGCTCACCGGGGGGGCTGGACACTGAAGCTTTCTTT. Protein product: CASSPGGLDTEAFF.

V gene TRBV10-3 combines with J gene TRBJ2-1; TRBD1 aligns across 7 bases. The trim removed 2 bases at V and 0 bases at J, leaving 10 bases unmatched. The CDR3 length is 18 residues. CDR1 and CDR2 from the germline V gene are ENHRY and SYGVKD. The CDR3, as DNA: TGTGCCATCAGTGAGAACGAGTACCGGGACAGCTCCTACAATGAGCAGTTCTTC. The encoded protein is CAISENEYRDSSYNEQFF.

This clonotype has only a few counts. The chain uses TRBV5-1 and TRBJ2-7; no clear D. CDR3 length equals 12 residues. Germline loops: CDR1 SGHRS, CDR2 YFSETQ. V gave up 1 base and J gave up 7 bases, with 9 bases separating them. The CDR3 here is CASSLIEEEQYF. In nucleotides, the CDR3 is TGCGCCAGCAGCTTGATCGAGGAAGAGCAGTACTTC.

The rearrangement joins TRBV5-1 to TRBJ2-1; D is possibly TRBD1 or TRBD2 (5 bases each). The CDR3 is 16 amino acids. V was pared by 3 bases and J by 0 bases, with 13 bases between. The germline V gene encodes CDR1 SGHRS and CDR2 YFSETQ. This chain's CDR3 is CASSYSGTSSYNEQFF. The CDR3 nucleotides read TGCGCCAGCAGCTATTCTGGGACCAGCTCCTACAATGAGCAGTTCTTC.

The chain has TRBV6-5 and TRBJ1-3; a possible D gene is TRBD1 (5 bases). The length of the CDR3 is 14 residues. Trimming removed 6 bases at V and 1 base at J, with 10 bases between. Germline CDR1 and CDR2: MNHEY and SVGAGI. Here the CDR3 DNA reads TGTGCCAGCAGCAGGACACAGTCTGGAAACACCATATATTTT. Amino acids: CASSRTQSGNTIYF.

The gene calls are TRBV6-5 and TRBJ2-5, with 9 positions matching TRBD2. Germline CDR1 and CDR2: MNHEY and SVGAGI. The CDR3 contains 15 residues. The V and J ends lost 4 bases and 2 bases, in that order; junction bases with no gene match: 5. The CDR3 bases are TGTGCCAGCAGTTCACTTCTAGCGGGGCAAGAGACCCAGTACTTC. It is translated as CASSSLLAGQETQYF.

This chain joins TRBV20-1 and TRBJ1-2; D unresolved. The CDR3 is 14 residues long. Deletions cut 3 bases from V and 3 bases from J, with 14 bases between. The germline V gene encodes CDR1 DFQATT and CDR2 SNEGSKA (reference sequence). For the CDR3, the DNA is TGCAGTGCTAGTGCTACCTTACGGGACTATGGCTACACCTTC. It encodes CSASATLRDYGYTF.

The chain recombines TRBV6-2 or TRBV6-3 with TRBJ2-1, with D possibly matching TRBD1 (5 bases). Germline V gene sequence: CDR1 MNHEY, CDR2 SVGEGT. The V and J ends lost 6 bases and 3 bases respectively, with 9 bases between them. This CDR3 has 13 amino acids. In nucleotides, the CDR3 is TGTGCCAGCAGAACGACAGTCTACAATGAGCAGTTCTTC. This sequence encodes CASRTTVYNEQFF.

The chain has TRBV10-1 and TRBJ2-7, with unresolved D. This CDR3 has 15 residues. Germline CDR1 is WNHNN and CDR2 is SYGVQD (reference sequence). V shed 4 bases and J shed 3 bases, with 16 bases lying between them. This CDR3 is CASSGSIGLGYEQYF. For the CDR3, the DNA is TGCGCCAGCAGTGGATCGATCGGCCTAGGCTACGAGCAGTACTTC.

This sequence joins TRBV7-3 and TRBJ1-2; 7 nucleotides agree with TRBD1. Germline V gene data show CDR1 as SGHTA and CDR2 as FQGTGA. The CDR3 sequence is 13 residues long. Trimming cost V 2 bases and J 8 bases; bases outside gene matches: 5. In DNA form, the CDR3 reads TGTGCCAGCAGCTTAGCAGGGGGGGTCGGCTACACCTTC. Amino acid sequence: CASSLAGGVGYTF.

This clonotype was observed a few times. V is TRBV9 and J is TRBJ1-6; no definite D call. The CDR3 length is 14 residues. From germline, CDR1 is SGDLS and CDR2 YYNGEE. Trimming shortened V by 3 bases and J by 7 bases, and 11 bases separated the two germline ends. CDR3 amino acids: CASSAQTGNSPLHF. The CDR3 DNA reads TGTGCCAGCAGCGCCCAAACGGGCAATTCACCCCTCCACTTT.

In its sample, this clonotype was seen a few times. This chain links TRBV20-1 with TRBJ1-1, with 8 positions matching TRBD1. The germline gives CDR1 DFQATT, CDR2 SNEGSKA (reference sequence). This CDR3 region has 15 residues. V was clipped by 4 bases and J by 7 bases; unmatched bases: 14. CDR3 DNA sequence: TGCAGTGCTACCCCCTGGACAGGGAAGAGAGGTGAAGCTTTCTTT. Amino acid sequence: CSATPWTGKRGEAFF.

This chain connects TRBV7-3 to TRBJ2-2; 8 bases are shared with TRBD2. This CDR3 has 15 amino acids. Germline V gene lookup returns CDR1 SGHTA and CDR2 FQGTGA. V lost 4 bases, J lost 4 bases, and 5 bases stayed unmatched. CDR3 nucleotide sequence: TGTGCCAGCAGCTCACTAGCGGCAACCACCGGGGAGCTGTTTTTT. Protein: CASSSLAATTGELFF. The variable domain in full, with the rest retrieved from reference TRBV7-3 and TRBJ2-2, is GAGVSQTPSNKVTEKGKYVELRCDPISGHTALYWYRQSLGQGPEFLIYFQGTGAADDSGLPNDRFFAVRPEGSVSTLKIQRTERGDSAVYLCASSSLAATTGELFFGEGSRLTVL.

V is TRBV20-1 and J is TRBJ1-5, with a possible D match to TRBD1 (5 bases). This CDR3 contains 13 residues. Deletions cut 2 bases from V and 4 bases from J, with 9 bases between. The germline V gene encodes CDR1 DFQATT and CDR2 SNEGSKA (reference sequence). The chain's CDR3 is CSARWGVNQPQHF. The DNA of the CDR3 is TGCAGTGCTAGATGGGGGGTTAATCAGCCCCAGCATTTT.

This clonotype has just a few counts. The V call is TRBV10-3, the J call TRBJ2-7; the match to TRBD2 covers 14 bases. The germline gives CDR1 ENHRY, CDR2 SYGVKD. The CDR3 extends over 15 amino acids. Trimming cost V 7 bases and J 5 bases; bases outside gene matches: 7. CDR3 sequence: CAINPGLAGGNEQYF. The CDR3 DNA follows: TGTGCCATCAATCCCGGACTAGCGGGAGGTAACGAGCAGTACTTC.

This clonotype was seen only a few times. The V call is TRBV20-1, the J call TRBJ2-2; 10 bases fit TRBD2. The CDR3 has 16 residues. V was clipped by 3 bases and J by 4 bases; unmatched bases: 8. Germline V gene data show CDR1 as DFQATT and CDR2 as SNEGSKA (reference sequence). CDR3 protein: CSASVRLAGATGELFF. The CDR3 DNA reads as TGCAGTGCTAGCGTCCGCCTAGCGGGAGCCACCGGGGAGCTGTTTTTT.

The V and J genes are TRBV29-1 and TRBJ2-7; TRBD2 is a possible D gene (6 bases). V lost 4 bases, J lost 1 base, and 11 bases lay in between. This CDR3 is 13 amino acids long. Per germline, CDR1 SQVTM and CDR2 ANQGSEA. For the CDR3, the DNA is TGCAGCGTTGCCGGGGGTTCATCCTACGAGCAGTACTTC. Translation: CSVAGGSSYEQYF.